This T cell receptor beta chain was identified in a study of blood T cell repertoires in COVID-19. Clones were sequenced by immunoSEQ multiplex PCR, and TCRdb holds only the in-frame ones, with some missing. The repertoire holds more than 45,000 clones, with about 80% as singletons. V shed 3 bases and J shed 9 bases, with 9 bases lying between them. The length of the CDR3 is 12 residues. The rearrangement uses TRBV12-3 or TRBV12-4 and TRBJ1-3; unclear D gene. This receptor was obtained from a man aged 80 or over with COVID-19, enrolled during active disease. The sequencing sample was made of peripheral blood. The CDR3 DNA reads TGTGCCAGCAGTTTGGGAGCCGGCACCATATATTTT. It is translated as CASSLGAGTIYF.